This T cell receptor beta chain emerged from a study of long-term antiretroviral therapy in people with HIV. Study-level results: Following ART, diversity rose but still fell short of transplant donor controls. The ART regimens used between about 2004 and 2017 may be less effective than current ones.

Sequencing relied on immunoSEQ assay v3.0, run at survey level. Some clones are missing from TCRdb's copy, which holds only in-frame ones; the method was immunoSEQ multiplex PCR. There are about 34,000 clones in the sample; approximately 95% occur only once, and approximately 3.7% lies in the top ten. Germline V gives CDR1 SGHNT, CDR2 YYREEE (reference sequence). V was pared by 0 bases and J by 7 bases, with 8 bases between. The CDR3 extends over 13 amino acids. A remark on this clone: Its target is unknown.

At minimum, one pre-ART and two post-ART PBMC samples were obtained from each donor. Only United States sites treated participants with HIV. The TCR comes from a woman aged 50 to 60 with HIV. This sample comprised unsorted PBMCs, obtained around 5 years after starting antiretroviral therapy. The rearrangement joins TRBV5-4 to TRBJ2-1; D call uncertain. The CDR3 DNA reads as TGTGCCAGCAGCTTGGCCGTCCGGAATGAGCAGTTCTTC. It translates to CASSLAVRNEQFF.